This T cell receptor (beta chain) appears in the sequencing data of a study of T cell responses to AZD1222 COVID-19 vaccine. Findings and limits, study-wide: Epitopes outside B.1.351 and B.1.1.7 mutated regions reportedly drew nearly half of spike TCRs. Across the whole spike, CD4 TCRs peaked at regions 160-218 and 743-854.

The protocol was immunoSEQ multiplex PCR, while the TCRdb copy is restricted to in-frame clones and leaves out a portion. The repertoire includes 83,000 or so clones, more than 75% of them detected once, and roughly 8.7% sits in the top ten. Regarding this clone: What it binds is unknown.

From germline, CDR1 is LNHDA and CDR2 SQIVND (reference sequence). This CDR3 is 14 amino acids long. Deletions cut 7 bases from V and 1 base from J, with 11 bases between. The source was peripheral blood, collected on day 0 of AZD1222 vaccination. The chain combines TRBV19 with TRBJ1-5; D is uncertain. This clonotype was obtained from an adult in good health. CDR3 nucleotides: TGTGCCAGTATCGGCGACACCAGCAATCAGCCCCAGCATTTT. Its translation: CASIGDTSNQPQHF.